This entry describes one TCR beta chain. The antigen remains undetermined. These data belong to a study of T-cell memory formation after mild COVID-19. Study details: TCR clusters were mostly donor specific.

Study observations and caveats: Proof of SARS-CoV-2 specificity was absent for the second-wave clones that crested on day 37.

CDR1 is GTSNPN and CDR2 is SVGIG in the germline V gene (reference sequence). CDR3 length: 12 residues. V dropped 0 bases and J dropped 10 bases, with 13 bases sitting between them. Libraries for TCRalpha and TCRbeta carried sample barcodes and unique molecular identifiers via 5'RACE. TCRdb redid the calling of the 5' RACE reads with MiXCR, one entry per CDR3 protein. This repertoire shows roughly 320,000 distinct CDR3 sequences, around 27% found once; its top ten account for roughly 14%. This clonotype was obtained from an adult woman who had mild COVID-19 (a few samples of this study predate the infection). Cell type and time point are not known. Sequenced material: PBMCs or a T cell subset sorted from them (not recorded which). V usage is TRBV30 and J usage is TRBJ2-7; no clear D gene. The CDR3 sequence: CAWSVGPAVQYF. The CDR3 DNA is TGTGCCTGGAGTGTGGGCCCGGCAGTACAGTACTTC.